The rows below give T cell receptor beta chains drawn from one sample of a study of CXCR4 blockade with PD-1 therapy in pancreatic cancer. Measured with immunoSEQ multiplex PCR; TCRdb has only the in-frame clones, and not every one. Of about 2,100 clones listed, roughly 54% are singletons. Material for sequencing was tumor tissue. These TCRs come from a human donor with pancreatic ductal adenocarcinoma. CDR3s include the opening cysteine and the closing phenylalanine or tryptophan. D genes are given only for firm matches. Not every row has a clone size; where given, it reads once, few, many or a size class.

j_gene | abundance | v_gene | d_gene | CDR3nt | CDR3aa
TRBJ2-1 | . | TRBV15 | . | TGTGCCACCAGCAGCCTAGCCTCCAACTACAATGAGCAGTTCTTC | CATSSLASNYNEQFF
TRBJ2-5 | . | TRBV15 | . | TGTGCCACCAGCAGAGATAAAGCAGAGGAGACCCAGTACTTC | CATSRDKAEETQYF
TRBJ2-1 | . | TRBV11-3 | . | TGTGCCAGCAGCACGCGATCCGGCATCAATGAGCAGTTCTTC | CASSTRSGINEQFF
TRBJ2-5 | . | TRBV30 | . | TGTGCCTGGAGTAGAAGGACATTACAAGAGACCCAGTACTTC | CAWSRRTLQETQYF
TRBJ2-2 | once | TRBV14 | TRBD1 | TGTGCCAGCAGCCAATTACAGGGGAAAACCGGGGAGCTGTTTTTT | CASSQLQGKTGELFF
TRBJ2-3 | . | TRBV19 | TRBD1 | TGTGCCAGTAGTATAAGCAGGGGGCGGAATACGCAGTATTTT | CASSISRGRNTQYF
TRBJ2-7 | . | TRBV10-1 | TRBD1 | TGCGCCAGCAGTACCGGGACAGGCACCTACGAGCAGTACTTC | CASSTGTGTYEQYF
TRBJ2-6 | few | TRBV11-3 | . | TGTGCCAGCAGCCCACTCGGGGGTGGGGCCAACGTCCTGACTTTC | CASSPLGGGANVLTF
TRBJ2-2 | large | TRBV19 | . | TGTGCCAGTAGTTCCTCAGAGACAGACACCGGGGAGCTGTTTTTT | CASSSSETDTGELFF
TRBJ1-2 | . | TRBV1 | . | TGCGCCAGCAGCCCACAGAGGGAGACGACCTATGGCTACACCTTC | CASSPQRETTYGYTF